This TCR beta chain stems from a study of T-cell reconstitution after alpha-beta-depleted transplantation in children. The V and J ends lost 8 bases and 8 bases respectively, with 10 bases between them. Germline V gives CDR1 MNHEY, CDR2 SVGAGI. The CDR3 is 11 residues long. During its preparation, the TCRbeta library received unique molecular identifiers. TCRdb analysed the PCR reads with MiXCR anew, one entry per CDR3 protein. The sample lists approximately 1,000,000 distinct CDR3 sequences, around 30% occurring once. Here the sequenced sample was PBMCs, mostly from graft donor cells, taken 360 days after TCRalphabeta/CD19-depleted stem cell transplant. The chain is built from TRBV6-5 and TRBJ2-1; D remains ambiguous. The TCR sequence derives from a boy under two years old who had a stem cell transplant for SCID, so the T cells may come from the graft donor. The chain's CDR3 is CASGPLHEQFF. CDR3 DNA sequence: TGTGCCAGCGGACCACTTCATGAGCAGTTCTTC.